The next 19 T cell receptor beta chains were all read from a single sample in a study of PD-1 blockade in mismatch repair-deficient tumors. Sequencing was performed with immunoSEQ multiplex PCR; in TCRdb, only in-frame clones are kept and a portion is missing. The table has some 120,000 clones, 70% to 90% seen once. Sample: peripheral blood, taken 44 weeks after starting pembrolizumab. The receptors come from an adult with mismatch repair-deficient cancer.

The chain couples TRBV25-1 to TRBJ1-1; the D is unclear. CDR3 size: 15 residues. The germline gives CDR1 MGHDK, CDR2 SYGVNS. V shed 4 bases and J shed 0 bases, with 12 bases lying between them. CDR3 nucleotides: TGTGCCAGCAGTGCACCCTTGGGCCTGAACACTGAAGCTTTCTTT. It specifies CASSAPLGLNTEAFF.

V and J are TRBV25-1 and TRBJ2-3, with D possibly being TRBD1 or TRBD2 (5 bases each). Germline V CDR1 and CDR2: MGHDK, SYGVNS. The CDR3 consists of 16 residues. Trimming took 4 bases from V and 7 from J, leaving 21 bases between them. CDR3 loop: CASSGPGSAHGNTQYF. The DNA for the CDR3 is TGTGCCAGCAGTGGCCCAGGGTCGGCTCACGGGAATACGCAGTATTTT.

This chain joins TRBV7-2 and TRBJ2-7, with D uncertain. Trimming shortened V by 3 bases and J by 2 bases, and 14 bases separated the two germline ends. Germline CDR1 SGHTA, CDR2 FQGNSA. The CDR3 totals 15 residues. CDR3 in amino acids: CASSFGPKAPYEQYF. In DNA form, the CDR3 reads TGTGCCAGCAGCTTTGGTCCTAAGGCCCCCTACGAGCAGTACTTC.

The V and J genes are TRBV7-9 and TRBJ2-2; D gene unclear. The CDR3 has 17 residues. Per germline, CDR1 SEHNR and CDR2 FQNEAQ (reference sequence). Between the trimmed V and J ends, which lost 0 bases and 0 bases, there was a span of 11 bases. For the CDR3, the DNA is TGTGCCAGCAGCTTAGCGCTCGACTTCACGAACACCGGGGAGCTGTTTTTT. This codes for CASSLALDFTNTGELFF.

The rearrangement uses TRBV11-3 and TRBJ2-2, with D tentatively TRBD1 (6 bases). This CDR3 comprises 16 residues. Germline CDR1 and CDR2: SGHNT and YENEEA. The germline V and J ends were trimmed by 5 bases and 6 bases, with 19 bases remaining between them. CDR3 in DNA: TGTGCCAGCAGCCCTAACTTTGGGGGCGCGGCCGGGGAGCTGTTTTTT. Encoded protein: CASSPNFGGAAGELFF. Full variable domain (missing parts from reference TRBV11-3 and TRBJ2-2): EAGVVQSPRYKIIEKKQPVAFWCNPISGHNTLYWYLQNLGQGPELLIRYENEEAVDDSQLPKDRFSAERLKGVDSTLKIQPAELGDSAVYLCASSPNFGGAAGELFFGEGSRLTVL.

This chain connects TRBV28 to TRBJ2-1, with 7 bases identical to TRBD1. V was pared by 8 bases and J by 1 base, with 11 bases of the junction left unmatched. CDR3 size: 16 residues. CDR1 MDHEN and CDR2 SYDVKM come from the germline V gene. In DNA, the CDR3 is TGTGCCAGCCACAAGGCCGCAGGGGGATCCTACAATGAGCAGTTCTTC. Protein: CASHKAAGGSYNEQFF.

J is TRBJ2-5 and V is TRBV28; D unresolved. Germline V CDR1 and CDR2: MDHEN, SYDVKM. Trimming removed 3 bases from V and 5 bases from J, with 19 bases in between. The CDR3 extends over 16 amino acids. CDR3 residues: CASSFLLGWGWETQYF. CDR3 nucleotides: TGTGCCAGCAGTTTCTTGTTGGGGTGGGGTTGGGAGACCCAGTACTTC.

This rearrangement joins TRBV7-2 to TRBJ2-2; D might be TRBD1 or TRBD2, each matching 5 bases. V was pared by 3 bases and J by 5 bases, with 7 bases between. Per germline, CDR1 SGHTA and CDR2 FQGNSA. The length of the CDR3 is 13 residues. The CDR3: CASSLGRTGELFF. For the CDR3, the DNA is TGTGCCAGCAGCTTGGGACGGACCGGGGAGCTGTTTTTT.

This chain joins TRBV7-9 and TRBJ2-1, with TRBD2 matching over 8 bases. Germline CDR1 and CDR2: SEHNR and FQNEAQ (reference sequence). After removal of 2 bases from V and 4 bases from J, the junction contained 7 bases not matched to a gene. The CDR3 extends over 16 amino acids. CDR3 bases: TGTGCCAGCAGCTTACGCGGGGGGCCGTCGTACAATGAGCAGTTCTTC. As protein: CASSLRGGPSYNEQFF.

The chain employs TRBV19 and TRBJ2-7; D unresolved. The CDR3 sequence is 9 residues long. V was pared by 9 bases and J by 6 bases, with 6 bases between. Germline values: CDR1 LNHDA, CDR2 SQIVND (reference sequence). DNA for the CDR3: TGTGCCAGGATTGGCGAGCAGTACTTC. It codes for CARIGEQYF. The variable domain in full, completed from reference TRBV19 and TRBJ2-7, reads DGGITQSPKYLFRKEGQNVTLSCEQNLNHDAMYWYRQDPGQGLRLIYYSQIVNDFQKGDIAEGYSVSREKKESFPLTVTSAQKNPTAFYLCARIGEQYFGPGTRLTVT.

The table lists this clone with a count of one. The CDR3 sequence is CASSLRLAGVLSETQYF. CDR3 bases: TGCGCCAGCAGCCTAAGACTAGCGGGAGTCCTTAGTGAGACCCAGTACTTC. J is TRBJ2-5 and V is TRBV5-1; 12 bases agree with TRBD2. Trimming removed 4 bases from V and 5 bases from J; junction bases left unmatched: 12. CDR1 is SGHRS and CDR2 is YFSETQ in the germline V gene. The CDR3 consists of 17 residues.

This clone was counted a few times. The genes are TRBV7-9 and TRBJ2-7; D is perhaps TRBD1 (6 bases). This CDR3 comprises 13 residues. The germline gives CDR1 SEHNR, CDR2 FQNEAQ (reference sequence). V was cut by 4 bases and J by 9 bases, with 16 bases left in between. CDR3 region: CASSSRDTNGQYF. DNA for the CDR3: TGTGCCAGCAGCTCCCGGGACACCAACGGGCAGTACTTC.

This clone has a single count. The V and J genes are TRBV28 and TRBJ2-1, with 9 positions matching TRBD1. Germline V gene data show CDR1 as MDHEN and CDR2 as SYDVKM. This CDR3 has 15 amino acids. V lost 3 bases to trimming and J lost 4 bases; unmatched junction nucleotides: 4. The CDR3 protein is CASSFPGTGYNEQFF. The DNA for the CDR3 is TGTGCCAGCAGTTTTCCAGGGACAGGGTACAATGAGCAGTTCTTC.

The rearrangement joins TRBV19 to TRBJ2-5; 7 nucleotides agree with TRBD1. CDR3 size: 15 residues. CDR1 and CDR2 (germline): LNHDA, SQIVND (reference sequence). After removal of 5 bases from V and 3 bases from J, the junction contained 9 bases not matched to a gene. The CDR3 coding sequence is TGTGCCAGTAGTGCCAACAGGGGTGCGGAAGAGACCCAGTACTTC. Its protein is CASSANRGAEETQYF.

The chain couples TRBV30 to TRBJ1-1; D unclear. This CDR3 comprises 13 residues. Trimming took off 1 base at V and 4 bases at J, with 10 bases between the two ends. The germline V gene has CDR1 GTSNPN and CDR2 SVGIG (reference sequence). CDR3 nucleotide sequence: TGTGCCTGGAGTGCTAGTCGGATCACTGAAGCTTTCTTT. Protein sequence: CAWSASRITEAFF.

This chain connects TRBV19 to TRBJ1-1; TRBD1 matches 9 bases. The junction had 7 bases not matched to a gene; V was cut back by 1 base and J by 1 base. Germline CDR1 and CDR2: LNHDA and SQIVND (reference sequence). The CDR3 sequence is 17 residues long. Here the CDR3 reads CASSIGGQGRGNTEAFF. The DNA for the CDR3 is TGTGCCAGTAGTATAGGCGGACAGGGGAGGGGGAACACTGAAGCTTTCTTT.

In nucleotides, the CDR3 is TGTGCCAGCAGCCTTACTAGCGGGGGGGCAGAGACCCAGTACTTC. It yields the protein CASSLTSGGAETQYF. The chain recombines TRBV9 with TRBJ2-5, with 13 bases matching TRBD2. The CDR3 spans 15 residues. Trimming cost V 4 bases and J 4 bases; bases outside gene matches: 4. Germline CDR1 is SGDLS and CDR2 is YYNGEE.

The chain links TRBV19 to TRBJ2-7; either TRBD1 or TRBD2 may fit D (5 bases each). The CDR3 consists of 14 residues. Trimming stripped 1 base from V and 4 bases from J, with 11 bases between. Germline V gene lookup returns CDR1 LNHDA and CDR2 SQIVND (reference sequence). The CDR3 DNA sequence: TGTGCCAGTAGTATAGGTGGGGACGGGTACGAGCAGTACTTC. This translates into CASSIGGDGYEQYF.

In this sample, this clone turned up once. The genes are TRBV4-3 and TRBJ2-2, with 13 bases matching TRBD2. After removal of 0 bases from V and 7 bases from J, the junction contained 2 bases not matched to a gene. The length of the CDR3 is 16 residues. Germline V gives CDR1 LGHNA, CDR2 YSLEER. CDR3 sequence reads: CASSQEGLAGIGELFF. CDR3 coding DNA: TGCGCCAGCAGCCAAGAGGGACTAGCGGGAATCGGGGAGCTGTTTTTT.